This T cell receptor beta chain is from a study of PD-1 blockade in mismatch repair-deficient tumors. Study overall: Patients had 12 mismatch repair-deficient cancer types and were previously treated and progressing.

Comment on this clone: Its target is unknown.

All patients were mismatch repair deficient, assessed by either PCR or immunohistochemistry. Three pembrolizumab responders had their TCRs sequenced. The study, taken as a whole, reports: After pembrolizumab, tumor-resident clones rose rapidly, then generally contracted before radiologic responses.

Some clones are missing from TCRdb's copy, which holds only in-frame ones; the method was immunoSEQ multiplex PCR. Among about 19,000 clones listed, about 80% were seen once. The receptor was isolated from an adult with mismatch repair-deficient cancer. The specimen was PBMCs, collected 52 weeks after starting pembrolizumab.

This chain's CDR3 is CASSLAPGTVRDEQYF. The CDR3 nucleotides are TGCGCCAGCAGCTTAGCCCCTGGGACAGTCCGAGACGAGCAGTACTTC. The chain is built from TRBV5-1 and TRBJ2-7; 7 bases align to TRBD1. Germline V lookup: CDR1 SGHRS, CDR2 YFSETQ. This CDR3 has 16 residues. V lost 2 bases, J lost 5 bases, and 13 bases stayed unmatched. The full variable domain, in which reference TRBV5-1 and TRBJ2-7 provide the parts outside the CDR3, is KAGVTQTPRYLIKTRGQQVTLSCSPISGHRSVSWYQQTPGQGLQFLFEYFSETQRNKGNFPGRFSGRQFSNSRSEMNVSTLELGDSALYLCASSLAPGTVRDEQYFGPGTRLTVT.